Sequencing of this T cell receptor (beta chain) was carried out in a study of OX40 agonist ivuxolimab in advanced cancers. Germline loops: CDR1 MDHEN, CDR2 SYDVKM. This CDR3 is built from 14 residues. Trimming stripped 6 bases from V and 4 bases from J, with 15 bases between. TCRdb's table, derived via immunoSEQ multiplex PCR, lists solely in-frame clones and lacks some. The sample yields about 52,000 clones, roughly nine tenths seen once. The source was CD4+ or CD8+ T cells sorted from blood, collected in a trial of the OX40 agonist ivuxolimab. The J gene is TRBJ1-2, the V gene TRBV28; unclear D gene. The clonotype comes from an adult with an advanced solid tumor such as melanoma, head and neck, liver or kidney cancer. The CDR3 sequence: CASSAPTGRYGYTF. CDR3 bases: TGTGCCAGCAGCGCTCCAACCGGGCGCTATGGCTACACCTTC.